One and the same sample provided the 14 T cell receptor beta chains below, sequenced in a study of OX40 agonist ivuxolimab in advanced cancers. The repertoire was sequenced with immunoSEQ multiplex PCR; TCRdb's copy has only in-frame clones and lacks some. The top ten clones hold about 1.6% of a sample with over 75,000 clones, around 90% of them seen once. Source: CD4+ or CD8+ T cells sorted from blood, taken in a trial of the OX40 agonist ivuxolimab. These receptors originate from an adult with an advanced solid tumor such as melanoma, head and neck, liver or kidney cancer.

J is TRBJ2-5 and V is TRBV4-3, with 10 bases aligning to TRBD1. The germline CDR1 and CDR2 sequences are LGHNA and YSLEER. The V gene end was trimmed by 3 bases and the J gene end by 5 bases; junction bases not matched to a gene: 9. The CDR3 has 16 amino acids. DNA of the CDR3: TGCGCCAGCAGCCAGGTGACAGGGGGCGGGTGGGAGACCCAGTACTTC. Protein product: CASSQVTGGGWETQYF.

The rearrangement joins TRBV28 to TRBJ1-4; 8 bases map to TRBD1. V lost 5 bases, J lost 7 bases, and 12 bases stayed unmatched. The length of the CDR3 is 16 residues. Germline CDR1 and CDR2: MDHEN and SYDVKM. The CDR3 DNA is TGTGCCAGCAGTCCCCCCGACAGGGGTGGAGGTGAAAAACTGTTTTTT. This sequence encodes CASSPPDRGGGEKLFF.

V gene TRBV5-1 combines with J gene TRBJ1-2, with TRBD1 matching over 7 bases. Germline CDR1 is SGHRS and CDR2 is YFSETQ. CDR3 size: 14 residues. V lost 2 bases, J lost 1 base, and 2 bases stayed unmatched. The CDR3 sequence: CASSLQGLNYGYTF. In nucleotides, the CDR3 is TGCGCCAGCAGCTTACAGGGGCTTAACTATGGCTACACCTTC.

This clone was observed once. The V and J genes are TRBV28 and TRBJ2-7; D not certain. This CDR3 comprises 15 residues. The germline gives CDR1 MDHEN, CDR2 SYDVKM. Trimming removed 3 bases from V and 0 bases from J, with 12 bases in between. In DNA, the CDR3 is TGTGCCAGCAGTTTCCCCCCGGGCCTCTCCTACGAGCAGTACTTC. Translating it yields CASSFPPGLSYEQYF.

The chain is built from TRBV5-6 and TRBJ2-3; the D gene is possibly TRBD2 (5 bases). Trimming left V 0 bases short and J 1 base short, with 12 bases between. CDR1 and CDR2 from the germline V gene are SGHDT and YYEEEE. This CDR3 has 16 residues. The CDR3 region is CASSLALDFRTDTQYF. CDR3 in DNA: TGTGCCAGCAGCTTGGCGTTGGACTTCCGCACAGATACGCAGTATTTT.

The chain employs TRBV9 and TRBJ2-7, with 8 bases lining up with TRBD2. This CDR3 comprises 16 residues. Germline loops: CDR1 SGDLS, CDR2 YYNGEE. Trimming removed 0 bases from V and 0 bases from J; junction bases left unmatched: 5. The CDR3 region has the DNA TGTGCCAGCAGCGTAGGATTTAGCGGGACCTCCTACGAGCAGTACTTC. Protein sequence: CASSVGFSGTSYEQYF.

V usage is TRBV6-4 and J usage is TRBJ2-1; 11 bases align to TRBD2. The J segment lost 4 bases and the V segment lost 6 bases, leaving 5 bases of the junction unmatched. The CDR3 contains 15 residues. CDR1 is MRHNA, CDR2 SNTAGT, per germline. In DNA form, the CDR3 reads TGTGCCAGCAGCGCGCTAGCGGGGGGATACAATGAGCAGTTCTTC. It encodes CASSALAGGYNEQFF.

This clone has a single count. The chain has TRBV7-2 and TRBJ1-2; perhaps TRBD1 as D (6 bases). With 4 bases removed from V and 7 bases from J, the gap between germline ends came to 13 bases. The CDR3 sequence is 13 residues long. Germline-derived CDR1 and CDR2 are SGHTA and FQGNSA. The CDR3 nucleotides read TGTGCCAGCAGCTCGATCCGAGGGGGTGGCTACACCTTC. Encoded protein: CASSSIRGGGYTF.

The rearrangement links TRBV6-1 to TRBJ2-1; 10 nucleotides align to TRBD2. Germline assignment: CDR1 MNHNS and CDR2 SASEGT. This CDR3 comprises 15 residues. Trimming removed 2 bases from V and 2 bases from J; junction bases left unmatched: 0. The CDR3 nucleotides read TGTGCCAGCAGTGAACTAGCGGGAGCCTACAATGAGCAGTTCTTC. Amino acid sequence: CASSELAGAYNEQFF.

This chain joins TRBV19 and TRBJ1-5, with D hard to call. Deletions cut 1 base from V and 3 bases from J, with 10 bases between. This CDR3 contains 15 residues. Germline-derived CDR1 and CDR2 are LNHDA and SQIVND (reference sequence). The CDR3 is CASSIAGQVNQPQHF. As DNA, the CDR3 is TGTGCCAGTAGTATAGCCGGGCAGGTCAATCAGCCCCAGCATTTT.

V is TRBV1 and J is TRBJ1-5. TRBV1 is reported as a pseudogene. The CDR3 has 19 amino acids. CDR3 in amino acids: CTSSQDRGGPKYSNQPQHF. CDR3 DNA sequence: TGCACCAGCAGCCAAGATCGGGGGGGGCCTAAGTATAGCAATCAGCCCCAGCATTTT.

This clone was seen a handful of times. This chain joins TRBV7-2 and TRBJ2-3; D call uncertain. V lost 1 base to trimming and J lost 5 bases, with 13 bases between them. CDR3 size: 15 residues. Germline V gene data show CDR1 as SGHTA and CDR2 as FQGNSA. The CDR3 protein is CASSLVLLEVDTQYF. The CDR3 bases are TGTGCCAGCAGCTTAGTACTCCTCGAGGTAGATACGCAGTATTTT.

This chain joins TRBV7-2 and TRBJ2-7; D not resolved. The V gene lost 0 bases and the J gene lost 2 bases, with 8 bases spanning the gap. This CDR3 contains 14 residues. Germline CDR1 reads SGHTA; CDR2 reads FQGNSA. Here the CDR3 DNA reads TGTGCCAGCAGCTTAGCTGTGCAAACCTACGAGCAGTACTTC. Amino acids: CASSLAVQTYEQYF.

This sequence joins TRBV2 and TRBJ1-1; D is possibly TRBD1 (6 bases). The ends were cut back, 4 bases at V and 4 bases at J, with 16 bases in the middle. CDR1 and CDR2 (germline): SNHLY, FYNNEI. The CDR3 extends over 15 amino acids. The CDR3 DNA reads as TGTGCCAGCAGTGGTAAAACAGGGTTGAGCACTGAAGCTTTCTTT. Encoded protein: CASSGKTGLSTEAFF.